This TCR beta chain was retrieved from a study of T-cell reconstitution after alpha-beta-depleted transplantation in children. The authors prepared the TCRbeta library with unique molecular identifiers. Via MiXCR, TCRdb re-called the PCR reads, giving one row per CDR3 protein. Here the sample spans approximately 640,000 distinct CDR3 sequences, about 15% being singletons. The V end lost 1 base, the J end lost 8 bases, and 11 bases lay between the germline ends. The CDR3 contains 14 residues. Germline CDR1 is LGHNA and CDR2 is YSLEER. This clonotype was recorded at least ten times. Sequenced material: PBMCs from the stem cell graft donor, taken from the stem cell graft. This receptor was taken from a human donor who donated a stem cell graft to a child with acute myeloid leukemia. This chain connects TRBV4-3 to TRBJ2-2; D might be TRBD1 or TRBD2, each matching 5 bases. Written as DNA, the CDR3 is TGCGCCAGCAGCCAAGCGAAGGGGAGAGGGGAGCTGTTTTTT. Encoded protein: CASSQAKGRGELFF.